Below, 27 T cell receptor beta chains from the same sample are listed, as sequenced in a study of blood T cell repertoires in COVID-19. The table came from immunoSEQ multiplex PCR; TCRdb's copy has only in-frame clones and leaves some out. The sample includes about 330,000 clones, 87% of them seen just once. Sequences were obtained from PBMCs or T cells enriched from blood (not recorded which). These receptors all stem from a young woman who had recovered from COVID-19.

The genes are TRBV2 and TRBJ1-2, with D possibly TRBD1 on 5 matching bases. The ends were cut back, 3 bases at V and 5 bases at J, with 10 bases in the middle. This CDR3 is built from 13 residues. CDR1 and CDR2 from the germline V gene are SNHLY and FYNNEI. CDR3 bases: TGTGCCAGCAGTGAGGAGGGGCTGTATGGCTACACCTTC. This gives the protein CASSEEGLYGYTF. Looking up the rest from reference TRBV2 and TRBJ1-2 gives the full variable domain: EPEVTQTPSHQVTQMGQEVILRCVPISNHLYFYWYRQILGQKVEFLVSFYNNEISEKSEIFDDQFSVERPDGSNFTLKIRSTKLEDSAMYFCASSEEGLYGYTFGSGTRLTVV.

This clone was observed a handful of times. This rearrangement joins TRBV7-3 to TRBJ1-1; D uncertain. Germline V gene lookup returns CDR1 SGHTA and CDR2 FQGTGA. This CDR3 has 14 amino acids. Trimming took off 5 bases at V and 2 bases at J, with 12 bases between the two ends. The CDR3 DNA follows: TGTGCCAGCAGCGTATGGGCAGATAACACTGAAGCTTTCTTT. Translated: CASSVWADNTEAFF.

This rearrangement joins TRBV5-1 to TRBJ2-2; 8 bases are a match to TRBD1. V lost 2 bases to trimming and J lost 6 bases; unmatched junction nucleotides: 12. Germline V gene sequence: CDR1 SGHRS, CDR2 YFSETQ. The CDR3 is 17 amino acids. CDR3 bases: TGCGCCAGCAGCTTAGCTACCCCCCAGGGGGCGGCCGGGGAGCTGTTTTTT. It encodes CASSLATPQGAAGELFF.

This clone was seen a few times. V and J are TRBV7-6 and TRBJ1-5; TRBD1 might be the D (5 bases). Trimming shortened V by 3 bases and J by 3 bases, and 9 bases separated the two germline ends. Per the germline V gene, CDR1 is SGHVS and CDR2 is FNYEAQ. CDR3 length: 14 residues. CDR3 region: CASSFLGVNQPQHF. CDR3 sequence (DNA): TGTGCCAGCAGCTTTTTAGGGGTCAATCAGCCCCAGCATTTT.

The chain uses TRBV6-2 or TRBV6-3 and TRBJ1-2, with a weak D call TRBD1 (5 bases). Germline CDR1 reads MNHEY; CDR2 reads SVGEGT. This CDR3 has 16 residues. The V gene lost 4 bases and the J gene lost 2 bases, with 17 bases spanning the gap. The CDR3 is CASSLRGQGKNYGYTF. In nucleotides, the CDR3 is TGTGCCAGCAGTTTGAGAGGACAAGGGAAAAACTATGGCTACACCTTC.

A word on this clone: Other DNA sequences in this specimen translate into the identical CDR3. The V and J genes are TRBV27 and TRBJ1-6; 8 bases agree with TRBD1. Germline values: CDR1 MNHEY, CDR2 SMNVEV (reference sequence). This CDR3 has 14 residues. Trimming removed 3 bases from V and 10 bases from J; junction bases left unmatched: 5. DNA for the CDR3: TGTGCCAGCAGTTTCGGACAGGGCGGCTCACCCCTCCACTTT. It is translated as CASSFGQGGSPLHF.

This clone was seen a handful of times. Additional DNA sequences in this sample encode the identical CDR3. This chain joins TRBV12-3 or TRBV12-4 and TRBJ1-3; no clear D. The ends were cut back, 2 bases at V and 4 bases at J, with 3 bases in the middle. CDR3 length: 12 amino acids. As DNA, the CDR3 is TGTGCCAGCAGTTTACAGGGAAACACCATATATTTT. Amino acid sequence: CASSLQGNTIYF.

The V call is TRBV7-8, the J call TRBJ2-7, with D perhaps matching TRBD1 (6 bases). Between the trimmed V and J ends, which lost 4 bases and 5 bases, there was a span of 12 bases. The CDR3 is 13 amino acids. The V gene's germline CDR1 is SGHVS and CDR2 FQNEAQ. CDR3 bases: TGTGCCAGCAGCTCCTACAGGGCGCACGAGCAGTACTTC. Amino acids: CASSSYRAHEQYF. Looking up the rest from reference TRBV7-8 and TRBJ2-7 gives the full variable domain: GAGVSQSPRYKVAKRGQDVALRCDPISGHVSLFWYQQALGQGPEFLTYFQNEAQLDKSGLPSDRFFAERPEGSVSTLKIQRTQQEDSAVYLCASSSYRAHEQYFGPGTRLTVT.

This chain's CDR3 is CASSSSPGQGSYSYEQYF. In DNA form, the CDR3 reads TGTGCCAGCAGCTCATCACCGGGACAGGGTTCTTACTCCTACGAGCAGTACTTC. The chain joins TRBV11-2 to TRBJ2-7; the match to TRBD1 covers 9 bases. The CDR3 length is 18 residues. V lost 4 bases and J lost 0; bases outside the gene matches: 13. Germline CDR1 and CDR2: SGHAT and FQNNGV.

The sample holds one count of this clone. As DNA, the CDR3 is TGTGCCAGCAGTTACGGGACTAGCGGGCCGTACGAGCAGTACTTC. As protein: CASSYGTSGPYEQYF. V and J are TRBV6-2 or TRBV6-3 and TRBJ2-7, with 12 positions matching TRBD2. V shed 2 bases, J shed 4 bases, and the junction held 3 bases outside the gene matches. CDR3 size: 15 residues. The V gene's germline CDR1 is MNHEY and CDR2 SVGEGT.

This clone appeared a single time. The rearrangement uses TRBV7-2 and TRBJ1-4; TRBD1 agrees at 7 bases. The CDR3 loop spans 15 amino acids. From germline, CDR1 is SGHTA and CDR2 FQGNSA. The V segment lost 3 bases and the J segment 6 bases; nucleotides outside the gene matches: 7. DNA for the CDR3: TGTGCCAGCAGCTTCGCCACTCAGGGGGATGAAAAACTGTTTTTT. It is translated as CASSFATQGDEKLFF. Full variable domain (rest looked up from reference TRBV7-2 and TRBJ1-4): GAGVSQSPSNKVTEKGKDVELRCDPISGHTALYWYRQSLGQGLEFLIYFQGNSAPDKSGLPSDRFSAERTGGSVSTLTIQRTQQEDSAVYLCASSFATQGDEKLFFGSGTQLSVL.

The V call is TRBV2, the J call TRBJ1-1; TRBD1 matches 9 bases. V lost 6 bases and J lost 1; bases outside the gene matches: 6. The germline CDR1 and CDR2 sequences are SNHLY and FYNNEI. This CDR3 has 15 residues. CDR3 loop: CASRSSDRGNTEAFF. The CDR3 bases are TGTGCCAGCAGGAGCTCGGACAGGGGGAACACTGAAGCTTTCTTT.

This clone was observed once. The V gene is TRBV30, the J gene TRBJ1-1; 8 bases line up with TRBD1. The V and J ends lost 4 bases and 2 bases, in that order; junction bases with no gene match: 6. The CDR3 contains 14 residues. CDR1 GTSNPN and CDR2 SVGIG come from the germline V gene (reference sequence). In DNA, the CDR3 is TGTGCCTGGACCCCCGGACAGGGTAACACTGAAGCTTTCTTT. Translated, it gives CAWTPGQGNTEAFF.

The rearrangement links TRBV30 to TRBJ2-1; the match to TRBD2 covers 11 bases. Germline loops: CDR1 GTSNPN, CDR2 SVGIG (reference sequence). CDR3 length equals 13 residues. The junction had 4 bases not matched to a gene; V was cut back by 8 bases and J by 4 bases. CDR3 residues: CARGTSGYNEQFF. CDR3 nucleotides: TGTGCCCGCGGGACTAGCGGATACAATGAGCAGTTCTTC. Full variable domain (rest looked up from reference TRBV30 and TRBJ2-1): SQTIHQWPATLVQPVGSPLSLECTVEGTSNPNLYWYRQAAGRGLQLLFYSVGIGQISSEVPQNLSASRPQDRQFILSSKKLLLSDSGFYLCARGTSGYNEQFFGPGTRLTVL.

The chain employs TRBV11-2 and TRBJ2-1; D perhaps matches TRBD2 (6 bases). The CDR3 is made up of 15 amino acids. Germline CDR1 reads SGHAT; CDR2 reads FQNNGV. Trimming shortened V by 3 bases and J by 4 bases, and 13 bases separated the two germline ends. The CDR3 sequence is CASSFARGSYNEQFF. CDR3 DNA: TGTGCCAGCAGCTTTGCGCGGGGATCTTACAATGAGCAGTTCTTC.

The chain carries TRBV29-1 and TRBJ2-3; D ambiguous. The germline V gene has CDR1 SQVTM and CDR2 ANQGSEA. CDR3 length: 13 amino acids. Trimming removed 2 bases from V and 4 bases from J, with 10 bases in between. CDR3 in amino acids: CSVEIGFADTQYF. The CDR3 DNA sequence: TGCAGCGTTGAAATCGGGTTCGCAGATACGCAGTATTTT.

This clone came up once. The J gene is TRBJ2-7, the V gene TRBV7-9; 7 nucleotides agree with TRBD1. This CDR3 is 14 amino acids long. The J segment lost 7 bases and the V segment lost 1 base, leaving 7 bases of the junction unmatched. In germline, CDR1 is SEHNR, CDR2 FQNEAQ (reference sequence). For the CDR3, the DNA is TGTGCCAGCAGCTTAGTGCAGGGGGAGAGGGAGCAGTACTTC. Translating gives CASSLVQGEREQYF.

This clone was recorded a few times. The genes are TRBV3-1 (or the pseudogene TRBV3-2) and TRBJ1-6; no clear D. The V end was cut by 1 base, the J end by 8 bases, with 9 bases between. Germline loops: CDR1 LGHDT, CDR2 YNNKEL (reference sequence). This CDR3 is 14 amino acids long. CDR3 nucleotide sequence: TGTGCCAGCAGCCAAGTAGTAATCGATTCACCCCTCCACTTT. This gives the protein CASSQVVIDSPLHF.

The table lists this clone with a count of one. This sequence joins TRBV6-5 and TRBJ1-2, with 11 nucleotides matching TRBD1. Germline V lookup: CDR1 MNHEY, CDR2 SVGAGI. The CDR3 length is 14 residues. V lost 6 bases to trimming and J lost 5 bases; unmatched junction nucleotides: 5. The CDR3 DNA reads TGTGCCAGCAGCTACCGGGACAGGGGGTATGGCTACACCTTC. Its translation is CASSYRDRGYGYTF.

Here the CDR3 reads CASSDRTAGTEKLFF. In DNA, the CDR3 is TGTGCCAGCAGCGACCGGACAGCGGGGACGGAAAAACTGTTTTTT. The genes are TRBV9 and TRBJ1-4, with a weak D call TRBD1 (6 bases). Germline assignment: CDR1 SGDLS and CDR2 YYNGEE. V was pared by 3 bases and J by 8 bases, with 17 bases between. The CDR3 covers 15 residues.

The gene calls are TRBV12-3 or TRBV12-4 and TRBJ1-2; weak D call: TRBD1 (6 bases). The CDR3 is made up of 12 amino acids. The ends were cut back, 3 bases at V and 8 bases at J, with 10 bases in the middle. The CDR3 protein is CASSFPGTGYTF. CDR3 DNA sequence: TGTGCCAGCAGTTTCCCCGGGACAGGCTACACCTTC.

J is TRBJ2-2 and V is TRBV27, with D tentatively TRBD2 (7 bases). Trimming took 8 bases from V and 6 from J, leaving 19 bases between them. The CDR3 runs to 15 residues. The germline V gene encodes CDR1 MNHEY and CDR2 SMNVEV (reference sequence). CDR3 bases: TGTGCCAGCCGGGGGGCGGGGGCTGGCGCCGGGGAGCTGTTTTTT. It specifies CASRGAGAGAGELFF.

The gene calls are TRBV19 and TRBJ1-6; D might be TRBD1 (6 bases). The CDR3 covers 15 residues. Germline V CDR1 and CDR2: LNHDA, SQIVND (reference sequence). V lost 3 bases and J lost 9, with 15 bases in between. CDR3 sequence (DNA): TGTGCCAGTAGTATCTCGAACAGGGAAGGTTCACCCCTCCACTTT. Residues: CASSISNREGSPLHF. The full variable domain, with the rest looked up from reference TRBV19 and TRBJ1-6, is DGGITQSPKYLFRKEGQNVTLSCEQNLNHDAMYWYRQDPGQGLRLIYYSQIVNDFQKGDIAEGYSVSREKKESFPLTVTSAQKNPTAFYLCASSISNREGSPLHFGNGTRLTVT.

A note on this clone: The identical CDR3 is also encoded by other nucleotide sequences in the sample. The chain has TRBV18 and TRBJ1-5; 7 bases align to TRBD1. There are 15 residues in the CDR3. The ends lost 1 base at V and 1 base at J; junction bases unmatched: 1. CDR1 KGHSH and CDR2 LQKENI come from the germline V gene. The CDR3 sequence: CASSPQGASNQPQHF. CDR3 nucleotide sequence: TGTGCCAGCTCACCACAGGGGGCAAGCAATCAGCCCCAGCATTTT.

The chain uses TRBV7-9 and TRBJ1-2; D uncertain. The CDR3 is 12 residues long. V was pared by 5 bases and J by 8 bases, with 12 bases between. Germline-derived CDR1 and CDR2 are SEHNR and FQNEAQ (reference sequence). The CDR3 region is CASSLGAGGYTF. Here the CDR3 DNA reads TGTGCCAGCAGCCTGGGCGCTGGGGGCTACACCTTC.

The rearrangement joins TRBV5-4 to TRBJ1-2; weak D call: TRBD1 (6 bases). The CDR3 has 15 residues. Trimming removed 3 bases at V and 7 bases at J, with 19 bases between. Germline V gives CDR1 SGHNT, CDR2 YYREEE (reference sequence). The CDR3 is CASSYWGPIRGGYTF. DNA of the CDR3: TGTGCCAGCAGCTACTGGGGCCCCATCAGGGGTGGCTACACCTTC. Complete variable domain (other parts from reference TRBV5-4 and TRBJ1-2): ETGVTQSPTHLIKTRGQQVTLRCSSQSGHNTVSWYQQALGQGPQFIFQYYREEENGRGNFPPRFSGLQFPNYSSELNVNALELDDSALYLCASSYWGPIRGGYTFGSGTRLTVV.

This chain uses TRBV9 with TRBJ2-2, with a possible D match to TRBD1 (6 bases). Trimming left V 0 bases short and J 0 bases short, with 9 bases between. There are 16 residues in the CDR3. Germline values: CDR1 SGDLS, CDR2 YYNGEE. CDR3 protein: CASSVGGHTNTGELFF. The CDR3 region has the DNA TGTGCCAGCAGCGTAGGGGGACACACGAACACCGGGGAGCTGTTTTTT.